The TCR beta chain under discussion was sequenced for a study of blood T cell repertoires in COVID-19. The table lists this clone with a count of one. How the authors handled the data: Amplifying reference gene primers gave estimates of nucleated cell counts. Repertoires were generated with immunoSEQ multiplex PCR, while TCRdb's copy carries only in-frame clones and drops some. V, J and clone size derive from that table, while D and trimming were established from the DNA sequence. The data show 140,000 to 150,000 clones, about nine tenths seen once. The V and J ends lost 5 bases and 3 bases, in that order; junction bases with no gene match: 9. This CDR3 has 15 residues. Germline CDR1 and CDR2: MNHEY and SVGAGI.

The rearrangement links TRBV6-5 to TRBJ2-7; 8 bases align to TRBD1. The sequence was obtained from an elderly man with acute or convalescent COVID-19. The sequenced sample consisted of peripheral blood. DNA of the CDR3: TGTGCCAGCAGTCAAATCGGACAGGGAGGCTACGAGCAGTACTTC. It yields the protein CASSQIGQGGYEQYF.